These 17 T cell receptor beta chains were sequenced from one sample in a study of persistence of HIV-infected CD4 T cells. Their antigens remain unidentified. The immunoSEQ assay was version 4, run in survey mode. Only in-frame clones appear in the TCRdb table, and some are missing; sequencing was by immunoSEQ multiplex PCR. The repertoire holds 40,000 to 50,000 clones, with 70% to 80% as singletons. Lysates of CMV-infected fibroblasts at 10 ug/mL stimulated these cells. Sorted nonresponding memory CD4+ T cells were CD40L-negative, CD69-negative, CD45RO-high. This specimen was CD4+ T cells sorted from PBMCs after roughly 18-hour stimulation, taken from a patient who received antiretroviral therapy. The receptors stem from an adult man with HIV who was CMV-seropositive.

The rearrangement uses TRBV5-6 and TRBJ1-1; no firm D call. CDR1 is SGHDT and CDR2 is YYEEEE in the germline V gene. CDR3 size: 15 residues. Between the trimmed V and J ends, which lost 4 bases and 0 bases, there was a span of 13 bases. In nucleotides, the CDR3 is TGTGCCAGCAGCCCGGTCGGACTCCTGAACACTGAAGCTTTCTTT. This translates into CASSPVGLLNTEAFF.

The chain has TRBV18 and TRBJ1-4; D unclear. This CDR3 has 16 residues. Germline V lookup: CDR1 KGHSH, CDR2 LQKENI. V shed 4 bases and J shed 8 bases, with 20 bases lying between them. The CDR3 sequence is CASSRNSGSFGEKLFF. CDR3 bases: TGTGCCAGCTCACGAAACTCAGGAAGCTTTGGAGAAAAACTGTTTTTT.

The chain is built from TRBV7-2 and TRBJ1-5, with D maybe TRBD1 (5 bases). Germline V CDR1 and CDR2: SGHTA, FQGNSA. The germline V and J ends were trimmed by 1 base and 5 bases, with 9 bases remaining between them. This CDR3 comprises 14 residues. Written as DNA, the CDR3 is TGTGCCAGCAGCTTAGATGGGGGGGATCAGCCCCAGCATTTT. It yields the protein CASSLDGGDQPQHF.

The V gene is TRBV5-1, the J gene TRBJ2-2; D gene ambiguous. CDR3 length: 15 residues. V dropped 5 bases and J dropped 0 bases, with 11 bases sitting between them. Germline CDR1 is SGHRS and CDR2 is YFSETQ. The CDR3 DNA reads as TGCGCCAGCAGTCCGGTTTACACGAACACCGGGGAGCTGTTTTTT. Its translation: CASSPVYTNTGELFF.

The chain is built from TRBV9 and TRBJ1-6, with D perhaps TRBD1 (6 bases). Germline assignment: CDR1 SGDLS and CDR2 YYNGEE. The CDR3 sequence is 13 residues long. V was pared by 4 bases and J by 14 bases, with 16 bases between. In DNA form, the CDR3 reads TGTGCCAGCAGCCCCCACAGGGAAGGCACCCTCCACTTT. As protein: CASSPHREGTLHF.

This clone was counted once. The V call is TRBV10-2, the J call TRBJ1-1; 7 bases fit TRBD1. CDR3 length equals 15 residues. Germline lookup yields CDR1 WSHSY and CDR2 SAAADI. After removal of 0 bases from V and 9 bases from J, the junction contained 10 bases not matched to a gene. The CDR3 sequence is CASSESRDSRGKAFF. The CDR3 DNA is TGCGCCAGCAGTGAGTCCCGGGACAGCCGTGGGAAAGCTTTCTTT.

The chain has TRBV4-1 and TRBJ1-1; 9 bases are a match to TRBD1. This CDR3 is built from 17 residues. Trimming at V came to 0 bases and at J to 2 bases, leaving 7 bases not matched to a gene. Germline CDR1 and CDR2: MGHRA and YSYEKL. The DNA for the CDR3 is TGCGCCAGCAGCCAAGAAGGACAGGGGAGATTCAACACTGAAGCTTTCTTT. It codes for CASSQEGQGRFNTEAFF.

This clone was detected a few times. The rearrangement joins TRBV10-1 to TRBJ2-7; the D is unclear. CDR3 length: 14 residues. Germline V gene sequence: CDR1 WNHNN, CDR2 SYGVQD (reference sequence). V was trimmed by 2 bases and J by 0 bases, leaving 8 bases between them. CDR3 sequence reads: CASSEDWSSYEQYF. In DNA form, the CDR3 reads TGCGCCAGCAGTGAGGACTGGAGCTCCTACGAGCAGTACTTC.

This clone showed up just once. The chain combines TRBV7-8 with TRBJ1-2; D remains unclear. This CDR3 is built from 13 residues. Germline lookup yields CDR1 SGHVS and CDR2 FQNEAQ. V shed 1 base and J shed 6 bases, with 9 bases lying between them. For the CDR3, the DNA is TGTGCCAGCAGCTTAGGGCAGCGAGATGGCTACACCTTC. Protein product: CASSLGQRDGYTF. The complete variable domain, with remaining parts taken from reference TRBV7-8 and TRBJ1-2, reads GAGVSQSPRYKVAKRGQDVALRCDPISGHVSLFWYQQALGQGPEFLTYFQNEAQLDKSGLPSDRFFAERPEGSVSTLKIQRTQQEDSAVYLCASSLGQRDGYTFGSGTRLTVV.

The rearrangement joins TRBV4-2 to TRBJ2-1; D is possibly TRBD1 (6 bases). From germline, CDR1 is LGHNA and CDR2 YNFKEQ. The V end lost 0 bases, the J end lost 8 bases, and 11 bases lay between the germline ends. This CDR3 is built from 14 residues. In DNA form, the CDR3 reads TGTGCCAGCAGCCAAGAGTTGACAGGAGATGAGCAGTTCTTC. Its translation: CASSQELTGDEQFF.

J is TRBJ2-5 and V is TRBV15; D remains ambiguous. In germline, CDR1 is LNHNV, CDR2 YYDKDF (reference sequence). The CDR3 loop spans 14 amino acids. The V gene lost 0 bases and the J gene lost 0 bases, with 5 bases spanning the gap. In DNA form, the CDR3 reads TGTGCCACCAGCAGAGATCTTAACCAAGAGACCCAGTACTTC. Its translation: CATSRDLNQETQYF. The variable domain in full, with the rest retrieved from reference TRBV15 and TRBJ2-5, is DAMVIQNPRYQVTQFGKPVTLSCSQTLNHNVMYWYQQKSSQAPKLLFHYYDKDFNNEADTPDNFQSRRPNTSFCFLDIRSPGLGDTAMYLCATSRDLNQETQYFGPGTRLLVL.

The chain recombines TRBV5-6 with TRBJ2-2, with unresolved D. Deletions cut 1 base from V and 6 bases from J, with 19 bases between. The CDR3 totals 17 residues. CDR1 and CDR2 (germline): SGHDT, YYEEEE. As DNA, the CDR3 is TGTGCCAGCAGCTTGCCCATTTTGGACCCAAGGGCCGGGGAGCTGTTTTTT. Translation: CASSLPILDPRAGELFF. Full variable domain (rest looked up from reference TRBV5-6 and TRBJ2-2): DAGVTQSPTHLIKTRGQQVTLRCSPKSGHDTVSWYQQALGQGPQFIFQYYEEEERQRGNFPDRFSGHQFPNYSSELNVNALLLGDSALYLCASSLPILDPRAGELFFGEGSRLTVL.

This clone has a single count. The chain couples TRBV7-9 to TRBJ2-5; 13 bases are shared with TRBD2. CDR3 length: 14 residues. Germline lookup yields CDR1 SEHNR and CDR2 FQNEAQ (reference sequence). V trimming: 5 bases; J trimming: 5 bases; junction bases outside the gene matches: 2. CDR3 DNA sequence: TGTGCCAGCAGCCCGACTAGCGGGAGGGAGACCCAGTACTTC. Amino acid sequence: CASSPTSGRETQYF.

V is TRBV19 and J is TRBJ2-7, with a tentative D call TRBD2 (6 bases). Germline V gene sequence: CDR1 LNHDA, CDR2 SQIVND (reference sequence). V was cut by 6 bases and J by 2 bases, with 14 bases left in between. This CDR3 comprises 14 residues. CDR3 in amino acids: CASRPLGGTYEQYF. The CDR3 nucleotides are TGTGCCAGTAGACCCCTCGGGGGAACCTACGAGCAGTACTTC.

This clone has more than one count but fewer than ten. The chain carries TRBV5-5 and TRBJ2-5; D possibly corresponds to TRBD1 (5 bases). In germline, CDR1 is SGHKS, CDR2 YYEKEE (reference sequence). The germline V and J ends were trimmed by 6 bases and 5 bases, with 17 bases remaining between them. The length of the CDR3 is 14 residues. This chain's CDR3 is CASIPRGAQETQYF. Here the CDR3 DNA reads TGTGCCAGCATCCCGCGTGGGGCGCAGGAGACCCAGTACTTC.

The genes are TRBV5-1 and TRBJ2-3; D might be TRBD2 (7 bases). V was pared by 3 bases and J by 2 bases, with 10 bases between. This CDR3 is 14 amino acids long. Germline V gives CDR1 SGHRS, CDR2 YFSETQ. The CDR3 loop is CASSSGGLTDTQYF. The DNA for the CDR3 is TGCGCCAGCAGCTCGGGGGGCCTCACAGATACGCAGTATTTT.

The chain's CDR3 is CASRRTSTGELFF. For the CDR3, the DNA is TGTGCCAGCAGACGGACCAGTACCGGGGAGCTGTTTTTT. This sequence joins TRBV25-1 and TRBJ2-2; D call uncertain. The CDR3 covers 13 residues. The ends were cut back, 6 bases at V and 5 bases at J, with 10 bases in the middle. The germline V gene encodes CDR1 MGHDK and CDR2 SYGVNS.